The rows below give T cell receptor beta chains drawn from one sample of a study of beta chain features in type 1 diabetes. Sequencing was performed with immunoSEQ multiplex PCR; in TCRdb, only in-frame clones are kept and a portion is missing. The repertoire holds around 140,000 clones, with roughly an eighth as singletons. Sequenced sample: central memory CD4+ T cells from blood. These receptors were collected from a man aged 18 to 35 with type 1 diabetes. Each CDR3 is given without its conserved first and last residue.

j_call v_call cdr3_aa
TRBJ1-5 TRBV6-1 ASSLQTDGNQPQH
TRBJ2-7 TRBV14 ASSRGQGIYEQY
TRBJ2-2 TRBV9 ASSVAASTGELF
TRBJ2-2 TRBV7-8 ASSLTRTDGELF
TRBJ1-2 TRBV15 ATSSTRGDRGYQNGYT
TRBJ2-6 TRBV7-6 ASSLGVTGANVLT
TRBJ1-2 TRBV25-1 ASSTGTATTAAGYT
TRBJ1-2 TRBV30 AWSVREDGYT
TRBJ2-5 TRBV7-2 ASSTYRAETQY
TRBJ1-1 TRBV29-1 SVRRGITEAF
TRBJ2-1 TRBV6-5 ASASRDPRDNEQF
TRBJ2-1 TRBV7-8 ASSLFGSGDNEQF
TRBJ2-6 TRBV5-1 ASSLGPTGTGANVLT
TRBJ1-4 TRBV7-9 ASSLEGNGNEKLF
TRBJ2-5 TRBV7-2 ASSTYQETQY
TRBJ1-1 TRBV18 ASSPVLDTEAF
TRBJ2-3 TRBV5-1 ASSPGLRHTDTQY
TRBJ2-5 TRBV5-1 ASSLFFGETQY
TRBJ2-3 TRBV30 AWTAGLAGGSPQY
TRBJ2-1 TRBV11-3 ASSPPLAGVYNEQF
TRBJ2-7 TRBV25-1 ASSRPGTVYEQY
TRBJ1-5 TRBV5-8 ASSLSYSDRGGPQH
TRBJ1-5 TRBV9 ASSASENQPQH
TRBJ1-1 TRBV13 ASSFQDKNTEAF
TRBJ1-5 TRBV30 AWSEDSNQPQH
TRBJ2-2 TRBV19 ASSPTSTGELF
TRBJ1-1 TRBV30 AWGGPQGTEAF
TRBJ2-2 TRBV5-1 ASTKGTPNTGELF
TRBJ1-5 TRBV4-1 ASSHDRVGNQPQH
TRBJ1-2 TRBV29-1 SVGTGNGYT
TRBJ2-1 TRBV10-3 AISDPGLGQF
TRBJ1-2 TRBV10-3 AISDNRAYGYT
TRBJ2-1 TRBV18 ASSPALAGTSYNEQF
TRBJ2-3 TRBV11-2 ASSLVRTGTTDTQY
TRBJ2-1 TRBV28 ASSLGQLNYNEQF
TRBJ2-3 TRBV7-9 ASSLRQPRDTQY
TRBJ2-3 TRBV7-9 ASGQGAGSTDTQY
TRBJ2-7 TRBV5-1 ASSKPSDEQY
TRBJ2-3 TRBV28 ASRSSGGATDTQY
TRBJ2-4 TRBV28 ASSLPPWSENIQY
TRBJ1-5 TRBV2 ASSEWGRGNQPQH